The rows below give T cell receptor beta chains drawn from one sample of a study of T cells in Graves' hyperthyroidism and ophthalmopathy. From the multiplex PCR reads, TCRdb called clonotypes with MiXCR, one entry per CDR3 protein. The data contain hundreds of thousands of distinct CDR3 sequences, around 16% of them seen just once; the ten biggest clones take up approximately 7.5%. The sample was blood. The receptors shown here come from a woman between 18 and 30 years old with Graves' hyperthyroidism. Both conserved end residues are part of each CDR3. Fields, in order: V gene, J gene, D gene, clone size, CDR3 protein, CDR3 DNA. D genes are given only for firm matches. Not every row has a clone size; where given, it reads once, few, many or a size class.

TRBV18	TRBJ1-5	TRBD1	-	CASSPPWGQGVAQPQHF	TGTGCCAGCTCACCACCTTGGGGACAGGGGGTAGCTCAGCCCCAGCATTTT
TRBV19	TRBJ1-2	-	few	CATESQGYYGYAF	TGTGCCACCGAAAGCCAGGGGTACTATGGCTACGCCTTC
TRBV5-1	TRBJ2-4	-	-	CASSSPSHEVWWAKNIQYF	TGCGCCAGCAGCTCACCATCTCACGAAGTATGGTGGGCCAAAAACATTCAGTACTTC
TRBV5-1	TRBJ2-7	-	-	CASSLMVGEQYF	TGCGCCAGCAGCTTAATGGTAGGAGAGCAGTACTTC
TRBV3-1	TRBJ2-6	-	few	CASSQGYGANVLTF	TGTGCCAGCAGCCAAGGGTATGGGGCCAACGTCCTGACTTTC
TRBV27	TRBJ1-2	-	-	CASSFLTRLSGYTF	TGTGCCAGCAGTTTCCTAACTAGACTCAGTGGCTACACCTTC
TRBV29-1	TRBJ2-7	TRBD2	many	CSVRHHSGHDSYEQYF	TGCAGCGTACGCCACCATAGCGGGCATGACTCCTACGAGCAGTACTTC
TRBV29-1	TRBJ2-5	-	many	CSVESRETQYF	TGCAGCGTTGAGAGCAGAGAGACCCAGTACTTC
TRBV5-5	TRBJ2-3	-	many	CASSLDPSTGDTQYF	TGTGCCAGCAGCTTGGACCCTAGTACGGGGGATACGCAGTATTTT
TRBV28	TRBJ1-5	-	many	CASSLDGYSNQPQHF	TGCGCCAGCAGCTTGGACGGATATAGCAATCAGCCCCAGCATTTT
TRBV20-1	TRBJ2-7	-	many	CSATTGLNYEQYF	TGCAGTGCGACGACCGGACTAAATTACGAGCAGTACTTC
TRBV19	TRBJ1-4	-	few	CASEGLINEKLFF	TGTGCCAGTGAAGGACTGATTAATGAAAAACTGTTTTTT
TRBV4-1	TRBJ2-7	-	many	CASSQGITGVSYEQYF	TGCGCCAGCAGCCAGGGAATTACAGGTGTCAGCTACGAGCAGTACTTC
TRBV28	TRBJ1-4	-	many	CASSSPGSTNEKLFF	TGTGCCAGCAGTTCCCCGGGAAGCACTAATGAAAAACTGTTTTTT
TRBV20-1	TRBJ1-1	-	-	CRVQQPQGREAFF	TGCAGGGTCCAACAACCCCAGGGTCGAGAAGCTTTCTTT